This TCR beta chain was sequenced for a study of T-cell reconstitution after alpha-beta-depleted transplantation in children. Unique molecular identifiers were incorporated during preparation of the TCRbeta library. TCRdb reprocessed the PCR reads via MiXCR and lists one record per CDR3 protein. This sample has 800,000 to 1,000,000 distinct CDR3 sequences, with 25% to 35% found just once. CDR1 and CDR2 from the germline V gene are DFQATT and SNEGSKA (reference sequence). V was shortened by 1 base and J by 2 bases, with 9 bases between the two germline ends. The CDR3 consists of 14 residues. A word on this clonotype: Its antigen is not known.

Whole-study results and caveats: The main origin of T-cell counts and diversity one year after transplant was newly produced T cells. Diversity of TCRbeta at day 60 was high in some patients, arising from surviving recipient T cells and thymic progenitors. Expanded graft clones numbering several hundred reportedly gave rise to alpha-beta T cells about two months after transplant.

The sequence was collected from a boy younger than two who had a stem cell transplant for SCID, so the T cells may come from the graft donor. This chain connects TRBV20-1 to TRBJ1-5; a possible D gene is TRBD1 (5 bases). The source material was PBMCs, mostly from graft donor cells, sampled 360 days after TCRalphabeta/CD19-depleted stem cell transplant. The CDR3, as DNA: TGCAGTGCTAGAGGGGGGAATGGCAATCAGCCCCAGCATTTT. Encoded protein: CSARGGNGNQPQHF.